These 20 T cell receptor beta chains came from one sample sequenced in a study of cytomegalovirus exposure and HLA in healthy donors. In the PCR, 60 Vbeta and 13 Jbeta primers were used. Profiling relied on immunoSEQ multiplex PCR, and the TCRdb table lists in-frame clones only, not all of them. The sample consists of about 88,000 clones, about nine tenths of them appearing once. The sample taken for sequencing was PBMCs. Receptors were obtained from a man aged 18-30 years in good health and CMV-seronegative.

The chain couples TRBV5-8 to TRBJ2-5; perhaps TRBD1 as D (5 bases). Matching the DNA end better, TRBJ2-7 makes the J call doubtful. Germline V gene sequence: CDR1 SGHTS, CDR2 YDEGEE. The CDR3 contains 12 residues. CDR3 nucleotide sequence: TGTGCCAGCGCAGGGATCGCCTACGAGCAGTACTTC. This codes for CASAGIAYEQYF.

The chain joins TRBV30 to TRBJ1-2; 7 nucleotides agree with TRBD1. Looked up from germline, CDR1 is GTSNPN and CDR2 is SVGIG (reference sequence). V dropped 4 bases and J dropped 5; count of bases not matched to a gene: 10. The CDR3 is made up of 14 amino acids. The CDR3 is CAWTQQGLPYGYTF. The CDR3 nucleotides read TGTGCCTGGACTCAACAGGGGCTTCCGTATGGCTACACCTTC.

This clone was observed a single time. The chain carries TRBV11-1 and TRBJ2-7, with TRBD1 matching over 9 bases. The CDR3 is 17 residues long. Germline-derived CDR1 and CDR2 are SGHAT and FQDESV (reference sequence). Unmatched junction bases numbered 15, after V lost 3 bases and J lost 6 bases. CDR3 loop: CASSFKSTGTGNFEQYF. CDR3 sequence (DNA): TGTGCCAGCAGCTTTAAAAGCACCGGGACAGGGAATTTCGAGCAGTACTTC. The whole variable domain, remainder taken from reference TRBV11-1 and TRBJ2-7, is EAEVAQSPRYKITEKSQAVAFWCDPISGHATLYWYRQILGQGPELLVQFQDESVVDDSQLPKDRFSAERLKGVDSTLKIQPAELGDSAMYLCASSFKSTGTGNFEQYFGPGTRLTVT.

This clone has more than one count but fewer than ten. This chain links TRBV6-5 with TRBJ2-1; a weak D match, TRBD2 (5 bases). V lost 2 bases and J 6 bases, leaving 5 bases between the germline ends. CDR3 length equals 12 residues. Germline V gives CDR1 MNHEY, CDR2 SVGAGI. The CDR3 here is CASSYGSNEQFF. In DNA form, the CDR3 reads TGTGCCAGCAGTTACGGGAGCAATGAGCAGTTCTTC.

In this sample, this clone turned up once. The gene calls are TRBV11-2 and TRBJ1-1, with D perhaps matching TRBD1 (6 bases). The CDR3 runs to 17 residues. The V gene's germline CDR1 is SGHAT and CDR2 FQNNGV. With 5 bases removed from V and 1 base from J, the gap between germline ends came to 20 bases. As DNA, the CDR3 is TGTGCCAGCAGCAGAGGGACACTAGGTCTTCAGAACACTGAAGCTTTCTTT. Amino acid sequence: CASSRGTLGLQNTEAFF.

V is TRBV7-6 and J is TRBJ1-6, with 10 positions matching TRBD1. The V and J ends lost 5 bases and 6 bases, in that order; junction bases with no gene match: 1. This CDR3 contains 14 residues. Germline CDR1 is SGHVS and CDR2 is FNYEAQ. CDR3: CASSGDRGNSPLHF. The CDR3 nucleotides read TGTGCCAGCAGCGGGGACAGGGGTAATTCACCCCTCCACTTT.

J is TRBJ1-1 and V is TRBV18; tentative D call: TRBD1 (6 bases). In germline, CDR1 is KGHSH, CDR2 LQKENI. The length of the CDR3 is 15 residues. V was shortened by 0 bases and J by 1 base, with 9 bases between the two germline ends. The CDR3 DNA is TGTGCCAGCTCACCACCCGGGACACAGAACACTGAAGCTTTCTTT. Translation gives CASSPPGTQNTEAFF.

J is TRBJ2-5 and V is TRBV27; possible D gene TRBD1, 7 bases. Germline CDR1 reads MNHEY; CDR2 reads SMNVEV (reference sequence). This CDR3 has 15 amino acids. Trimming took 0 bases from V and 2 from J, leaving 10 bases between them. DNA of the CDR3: TGTGCCAGCAGTTTATCGGGGGGACAGCAAGAGACCCAGTACTTC. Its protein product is CASSLSGGQQETQYF.

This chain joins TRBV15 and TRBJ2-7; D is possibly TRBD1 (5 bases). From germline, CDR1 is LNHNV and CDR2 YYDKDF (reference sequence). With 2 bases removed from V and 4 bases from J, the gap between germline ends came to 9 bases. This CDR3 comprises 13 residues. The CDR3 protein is CATSRQTEYEQYF. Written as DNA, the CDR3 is TGTGCCACCAGCAGACAGACAGAATACGAGCAGTACTTC. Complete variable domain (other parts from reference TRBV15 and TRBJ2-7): DAMVIQNPRYQVTQFGKPVTLSCSQTLNHNVMYWYQQKSSQAPKLLFHYYDKDFNNEADTPDNFQSRRPNTSFCFLDIRSPGLGDTAMYLCATSRQTEYEQYFGPGTRLTVT.

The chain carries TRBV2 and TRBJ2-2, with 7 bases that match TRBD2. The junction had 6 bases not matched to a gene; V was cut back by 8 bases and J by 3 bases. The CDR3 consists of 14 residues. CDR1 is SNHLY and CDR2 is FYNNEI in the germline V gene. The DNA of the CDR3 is TGTGCCAGCGGAGGGGACTACTACACCGGGGAGCTGTTTTTT. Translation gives CASGGDYYTGELFF.

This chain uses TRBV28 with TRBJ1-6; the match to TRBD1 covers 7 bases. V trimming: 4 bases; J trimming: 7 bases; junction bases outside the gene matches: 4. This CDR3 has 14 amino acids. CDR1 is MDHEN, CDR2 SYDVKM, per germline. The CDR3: CASSSGQKNSPLHF. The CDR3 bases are TGTGCCAGCAGTTCGGGACAGAAGAATTCACCCCTCCACTTT.

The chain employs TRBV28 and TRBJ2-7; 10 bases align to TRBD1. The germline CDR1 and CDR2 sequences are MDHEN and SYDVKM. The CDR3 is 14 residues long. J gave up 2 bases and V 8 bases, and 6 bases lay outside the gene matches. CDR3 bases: TGTGCCAGCGAGAGACAGGGGGCTCCCTACGAGCAGTACTTC. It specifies CASERQGAPYEQYF.

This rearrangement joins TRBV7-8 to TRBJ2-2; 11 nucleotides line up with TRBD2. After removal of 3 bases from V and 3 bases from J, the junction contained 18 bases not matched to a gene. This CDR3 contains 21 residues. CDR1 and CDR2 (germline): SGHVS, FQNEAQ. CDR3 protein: CASSFTLEVVAGGFDTGELFF. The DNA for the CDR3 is TGTGCCAGCAGCTTCACCCTTGAGGTGGTAGCGGGAGGGTTCGACACCGGGGAGCTGTTTTTT.

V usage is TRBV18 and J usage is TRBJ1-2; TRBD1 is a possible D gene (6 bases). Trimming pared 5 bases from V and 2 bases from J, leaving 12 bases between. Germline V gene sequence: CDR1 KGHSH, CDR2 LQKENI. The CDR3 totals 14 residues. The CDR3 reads CASSEAGENYGYTF. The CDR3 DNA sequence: TGTGCCAGCTCAGAGGCAGGGGAGAACTATGGCTACACCTTC.

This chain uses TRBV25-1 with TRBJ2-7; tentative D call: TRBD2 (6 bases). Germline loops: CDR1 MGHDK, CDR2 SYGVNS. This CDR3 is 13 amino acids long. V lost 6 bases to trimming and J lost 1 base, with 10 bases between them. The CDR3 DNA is TGTGCCAGCAGCCCGGGGGATTCCTACGAGCAGTACTTC. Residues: CASSPGDSYEQYF.

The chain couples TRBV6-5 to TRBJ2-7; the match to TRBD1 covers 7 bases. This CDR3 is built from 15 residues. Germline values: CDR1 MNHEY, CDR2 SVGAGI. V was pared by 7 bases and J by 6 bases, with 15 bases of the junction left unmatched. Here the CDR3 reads CASIPGSTGSGEQYF. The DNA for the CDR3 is TGTGCCAGCATCCCTGGGTCGACAGGGTCCGGCGAGCAGTACTTC.

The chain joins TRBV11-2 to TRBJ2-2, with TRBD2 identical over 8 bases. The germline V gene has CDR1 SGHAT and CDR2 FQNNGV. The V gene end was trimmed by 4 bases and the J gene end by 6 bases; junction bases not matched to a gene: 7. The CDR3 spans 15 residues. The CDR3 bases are TGTGCCAGCAGCTCCCGGGGGGGCCTAGCCGGGGAGCTGTTTTTT. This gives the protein CASSSRGGLAGELFF.

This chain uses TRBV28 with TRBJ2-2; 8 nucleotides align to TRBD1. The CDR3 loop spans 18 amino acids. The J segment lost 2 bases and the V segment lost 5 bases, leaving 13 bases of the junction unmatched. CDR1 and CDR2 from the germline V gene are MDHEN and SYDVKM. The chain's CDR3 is CASSSPSDRVINTGELFF. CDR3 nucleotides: TGTGCCAGCAGTAGCCCCTCGGACAGGGTAATCAACACCGGGGAGCTGTTTTTT.

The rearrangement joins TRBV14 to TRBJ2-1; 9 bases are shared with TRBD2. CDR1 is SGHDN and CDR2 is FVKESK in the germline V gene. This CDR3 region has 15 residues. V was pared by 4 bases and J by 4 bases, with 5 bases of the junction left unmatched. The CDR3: CASSRAGGPYNEQFF. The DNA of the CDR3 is TGTGCCAGCAGCCGGGCGGGAGGGCCTTACAATGAGCAGTTCTTC.

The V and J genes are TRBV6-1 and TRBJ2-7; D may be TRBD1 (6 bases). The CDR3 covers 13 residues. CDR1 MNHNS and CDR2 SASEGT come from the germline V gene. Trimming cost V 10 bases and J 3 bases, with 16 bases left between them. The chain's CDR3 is CATPGQRDYEQYF. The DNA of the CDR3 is TGTGCCACCCCGGGACAAAGAGACTACGAGCAGTACTTC.